What follows are 3 T cell receptor beta chains derived from one specimen sequenced in a study of T-cell memory formation after mild COVID-19. In TCRdb, the 5' RACE reads were re-called with MiXCR into one record per CDR3 protein. The sample lists more than 350,000 distinct CDR3 sequences; approximately 15% were seen once. What was sequenced was PBMCs or a T cell subset sorted from them (not recorded which). The source of these receptors is a man younger than 35 who had mild COVID-19 (a few samples of this study predate the infection). Cell type and time point are not known.

This chain links TRBV21-1 with TRBJ2-7; TRBD1, the table's D call, was not compared with the DNA. TRBV21-1 is shown as a pseudogene. The CDR3 length is 13 residues. CDR3 in amino acids: CASSKGTTYEQYV. For the CDR3, the DNA is TGTGCCAGCAGCAAGGGGACAACCTACGAGCAGTACGTC.

This clonotype was recorded a few times. The chain recombines TRBV5-1 with TRBJ2-1; D possibly uses TRBD1 or TRBD2 (5 bases each). Trimming left V 4 bases short and J 3 bases short, with 17 bases between. The CDR3 is 16 amino acids. Per germline, CDR1 SGHRS and CDR2 YFSETQ. DNA for the CDR3: TGCGCCAGCAGCCCAGGTGAGGGGATGGGCTACAATGAGCAGTTCTTC. It encodes CASSPGEGMGYNEQFF.

This clonotype was detected a few times. The rearrangement uses TRBV7-2 and TRBJ1-2, with D unclear. The germline V and J ends were trimmed by 4 bases and 4 bases, with 10 bases remaining between them. The CDR3 has 13 residues. CDR1 is SGHTA, CDR2 FQGNSA, per germline. CDR3 in amino acids: CASSSGRSYGYTF. The CDR3 coding sequence is TGTGCCAGCAGCTCGGGCCGGAGCTATGGCTACACCTTC.